This T cell receptor beta chain comes out of a study of blood T cell repertoires in COVID-19. Study-level background: Italy, Spain and the United States were the sources of the convalescent and acute COVID-19 samples.

Participant age was about 18 to 89 years, and participants resided in about two dozen US areas. Clinical history as reported by participants underpinned cohort assignment. The length of the CDR3 is 13 residues. Trimming pared 3 bases from V and 12 bases from J, leaving 17 bases between. The germline CDR1 and CDR2 sequences are SGHTA and FQGNSA. As processed by the authors: Researchers report that nucleated cell counts were estimated from reference gene primer amplification. TCRdb keeps only in-frame clones here, not all; method: immunoSEQ multiplex PCR. Clone size and the V and J calls come from that table; the DNA yielded D and trimming. Of roughly 230,000 clones listed, about 79% were seen once; the top ten hold about 3.3%.

The chain links TRBV7-2 to TRBJ1-1; no definite D call. The TCR originated in a woman aged 55-70 years who had recovered from COVID-19. Material for sequencing was PBMCs or T cells enriched from blood (not recorded which). CDR3 DNA: TGTGCCAGCAGCTTTAGAATAACCCGCCCGCCTTTCTTT. Protein: CASSFRITRPPFF.